The 11 T cell receptor beta chains presented below share a single source sample, sequenced in a study of beta chain features in type 1 diabetes. The authors reverse transcribed all of the isolated RNA, so sequencing captured expressed TCRB transcripts. The data were produced by immunoSEQ multiplex PCR, yet TCRdb's version contains in-frame clones alone and is incomplete. The sample consists of roughly 250,000 clones, approximately 70% of them appearing once. The sample was naive CD4+ T cells from blood. These receptors all stem from a man aged 25-45 years in good health.

The chain carries TRBV5-1 and TRBJ2-1, with 15 positions matching TRBD2. From germline, CDR1 is SGHRS and CDR2 YFSETQ. Germline trimming cut 2 bases from V and 7 bases from J; bases unmatched to any gene: 4. CDR3 length: 16 amino acids. CDR3 amino acids: CASSFEGTSGRNEQFF. The CDR3 nucleotides read TGCGCCAGCAGCTTTGAAGGGACTAGCGGGAGGAATGAGCAGTTCTTC.

The V call is TRBV7-9, the J call TRBJ2-7; D is perhaps TRBD2 (6 bases). The V end was cut by 5 bases, the J end by 2 bases, with 13 bases between. Germline CDR1 SEHNR, CDR2 FQNEAQ (reference sequence). This CDR3 comprises 14 residues. CDR3 residues: CASSRERATYEQYF. The DNA of the CDR3 is TGTGCCAGCAGCAGAGAGCGGGCCACCTACGAGCAGTACTTC.

This chain joins TRBV6-6 and TRBJ2-3; 7 bases line up with TRBD2. V dropped 6 bases and J dropped 0; count of bases not matched to a gene: 6. Germline V gene lookup returns CDR1 MNHNY and CDR2 SVGAGI (reference sequence). The CDR3 length is 15 residues. The CDR3 DNA follows: TGTGCCAGCAGCGAGAGCGGGGCTAGCACAGATACGCAGTATTTT. It encodes CASSESGASTDTQYF.

The chain links TRBV30 to TRBJ2-5, with D tentatively TRBD2 (5 bases). In germline, CDR1 is GTSNPN, CDR2 SVGIG (reference sequence). Between the trimmed V and J ends, which lost 3 bases and 3 bases, there was a span of 20 bases. The CDR3 is 16 amino acids. In DNA form, the CDR3 reads TGTGCCTGGAGCCTGGTTATTGGACTCCCCGAAGAGACCCAGTACTTC. Translating gives CAWSLVIGLPEETQYF. The whole variable domain, remainder taken from reference TRBV30 and TRBJ2-5, is SQTIHQWPATLVQPVGSPLSLECTVEGTSNPNLYWYRQAAGRGLQLLFYSVGIGQISSEVPQNLSASRPQDRQFILSSKKLLLSDSGFYLCAWSLVIGLPEETQYFGPGTRLLVL.

The V gene is TRBV30, the J gene TRBJ1-2; TRBD1 agrees at 8 bases. Germline values: CDR1 GTSNPN, CDR2 SVGIG (reference sequence). Trimming removed 6 bases from V and 8 bases from J; junction bases left unmatched: 8. The CDR3 totals 12 residues. The CDR3 is CACGRTGNGYTF. In nucleotides, the CDR3 is TGTGCCTGTGGGCGGACAGGGAACGGCTACACCTTC.

The table lists this clone with a few counts. V and J are TRBV9 and TRBJ2-5; D not certain. The germline V and J ends were trimmed by 0 bases and 1 base, with 1 base remaining between them. Looked up from germline, CDR1 is SGDLS and CDR2 is YYNGEE. The CDR3 consists of 12 residues. The CDR3 region is CASSVVQETQYF. The DNA of the CDR3 is TGTGCCAGCAGCGTAGTCCAAGAGACCCAGTACTTC.

V and J are TRBV11-2 and TRBJ2-1; maybe TRBD1 (5 bases). The CDR3 length is 15 residues. Trimming cost V 1 base and J 1 base, with 8 bases left between them. Germline assignment: CDR1 SGHAT and CDR2 FQNNGV. In DNA, the CDR3 is TGTGCCAGCAGCTTAGTCCCAGGGTCCTACAATGAGCAGTTCTTC. This translates into CASSLVPGSYNEQFF.

The genes are TRBV7-9 and TRBJ2-7, with D perhaps matching TRBD2 (5 bases). The CDR3 runs to 14 residues. Germline V CDR1 and CDR2: SEHNR, FQNEAQ (reference sequence). The V end was cut by 5 bases, the J end by 2 bases, with 13 bases between. The CDR3: CASSRPRGAYEQYF. The DNA for the CDR3 is TGTGCCAGCAGCCGACCACGGGGAGCCTACGAGCAGTACTTC.

This rearrangement joins TRBV2 to TRBJ1-1; no firm D call. Trimming cost V 4 bases and J 1 base, with 10 bases left between them. The CDR3 contains 14 residues. Looked up from germline, CDR1 is SNHLY and CDR2 is FYNNEI. For the CDR3, the DNA is TGTGCCAGCAGTGTTCGATCAAAGAACACTGAAGCTTTCTTT. Amino acid sequence: CASSVRSKNTEAFF.

The genes are TRBV28 and TRBJ2-5, with D uncertain. This CDR3 comprises 12 residues. CDR1 is MDHEN and CDR2 is SYDVKM in the germline V gene. V gave up 8 bases and J gave up 7 bases, with 14 bases separating them. CDR3 bases: TGTGCCAGCGGCCCGACGATTACGACCCAGTACTTC. Translating it yields CASGPTITTQYF.

The CDR3 protein is CASSLAPIYNEQFF. Here the CDR3 DNA reads TGTGCCAGCAGCTTAGCTCCTATCTACAATGAGCAGTTCTTC. The V and J genes are TRBV11-2 and TRBJ2-1; D remains unclear. Germline V CDR1 and CDR2: SGHAT, FQNNGV. The V gene lost 1 base and the J gene lost 3 bases, with 7 bases spanning the gap. The CDR3 spans 14 residues.